This T cell receptor beta chain was identified in a study of T cell responses to AZD1222 COVID-19 vaccine. Germline lookup yields CDR1 MNHEY and CDR2 SVGAGI. Trimming shortened V by 2 bases and J by 5 bases, and 9 bases separated the two germline ends. The CDR3 has 14 residues. Using immunoSEQ multiplex PCR, the repertoire was profiled, and TCRdb retains in-frame clones only, with some absent. The top ten hold 6.9% of the sample, which has around 54,000 clones, 86% seen once. This clone was observed a handful of times. The sequence was obtained from an adult who received the AZD1222 COVID-19 vaccine. Here the sequenced sample was peripheral blood, taken 28 days after the second AZD1222 dose. The rearrangement uses TRBV6-5 and TRBJ1-4; D gene unclear. CDR3 in amino acids: CASSYGQQNEKLFF. The CDR3 coding sequence is TGTGCCAGCAGTTACGGGCAACAGAATGAAAAACTGTTTTTT.